The rows below give T cell receptor beta chains drawn from one sample of a study of CD8 T cells in Susac syndrome. TCRdb processed the immunoSEQ multiplex PCR reads anew with MiXCR; each CDR3 protein has one entry. The table has under 200,000 distinct CDR3 sequences, roughly 94% seen once. Sequences were obtained from CD4+ T cells from PBMCs. Receptor source: a human donor with Susac syndrome. The CDR3 runs from the conserved cysteine through the conserved F or W. A D gene is named only where the DNA matches it firmly. Some rows have no size entry. The others give once, few or many, or a class for an expanded clone.

clone size,J gene,D gene,V gene,CDR3 DNA,CDR3 protein
NA,TRBJ1-1,NA,TRBV29-1,TGCAGCTTCAGGGGACATACTGAAGCTTTCTTT,CSFRGHTEAFF
NA,TRBJ2-3,NA,TRBV3-1,TGTGCCAGCAGCGGAGGACGCAGTAGCACAGATACGCAGTATTTT,CASSGGRSSTDTQYF
NA,TRBJ1-5,NA,TRBV27,TGTGCCAGCAGCTCCTCCGGCGCGGGGGGCGCGGTGGATCAGCCCCAGCATTTT,CASSSSGAGGAVDQPQHF
once,TRBJ2-2,NA,TRBV4-1,TGCGCCAGCAGCCCGGAAGACCGGAACACCGGGGAGCTGTTTTTT,CASSPEDRNTGELFF
once,TRBJ2-3,NA,TRBV10-2,TGCGCCAGCAGTGAGTCGAGGGGCACAGATACGCAGTATTTT,CASSESRGTDTQYF
NA,TRBJ2-5,NA,TRBV5-1,TGCGCCAGCAGCTGGTCGGCTAGCAGGCGGGTCCAAGAGACCCAGTACTTC,CASSWSASRRVQETQYF
NA,TRBJ2-7,NA,TRBV7-2,TGTGCCAGCAGCCACTCCCTTGATGCCTACGAGCAGTACTTC,CASSHSLDAYEQYF
NA,TRBJ1-5,NA,TRBV2,TGTGCCAGCAGTGAGGACAGATATAGCAATCAGCCCCAGCATTTT,CASSEDRYSNQPQHF
NA,TRBJ2-7,NA,TRBV5-5,TGTGCCAGCAGCACAGCGACAGCCTCCTACGAGCAGTACTTC,CASSTATASYEQYF
NA,TRBJ2-7,NA,TRBV2,TGTGCCAGCAGTGATGAAGGGGCGCAGTACTTC,CASSDEGAQYF
NA,TRBJ2-5,NA,TRBV10-3,TGTGCCACCCAAGGAGAAGAGACCCAGTACTTC,CATQGEETQYF
NA,TRBJ2-7,TRBD1,TRBV6-1,TGTGCCAGCAGTGAAGAGGAGGACAGGGCTTACGAGCAGTACTTC,CASSEEEDRAYEQYF
NA,TRBJ2-5,NA,TRBV25-1,TGTGCCAGCAGTGAATGGGGTGGGACTCGCCCCGGTCGGACCCAGTACTTC,CASSEWGGTRPGRTQYF
NA,TRBJ1-1,TRBD1,TRBV5-1,TGCGCCAGCAGCTACGACAGGGTGGAAGCTTTCTTT,CASSYDRVEAFF
NA,TRBJ1-1,NA,TRBV30,TGTGCCTGGAGTCTCCGGGACAACCAGAACACTGAAGCTTTCTTT,CAWSLRDNQNTEAFF
NA,TRBJ2-1,NA,TRBV9,TGTGCCAGCAGCTCTCGGGCTAGCCAGTACAATGAGCAGTTCTTC,CASSSRASQYNEQFF
NA,TRBJ2-1,TRBD1,TRBV5-4,TGTGCCAGCAGCCGGGACAGGGTCGGTGGTGAGCAGTTCTTC,CASSRDRVGGEQFF
NA,TRBJ2-1,TRBD2,TRBV24-1,TGTGCCACCAGTGGTACTAGCGGGGGGCCCTACAATGAGCAGTTCTTC,CATSGTSGGPYNEQFF
NA,TRBJ2-4,NA,TRBV9,TGTGCCAGCAGCGTAGACAGGGTCGGGAGTCAGTACTTC,CASSVDRVGSQYF
NA,TRBJ1-1,TRBD1,TRBV5-4,TGTGCCAGCAGCTTGGCGGGGACAGGGACGAAAGCTTTCTTT,CASSLAGTGTKAFF
once,TRBJ1-2,TRBD1,TRBV9,TGTGCCAGCAGCGTAGGGGGGACAGGACTTAACTATGGCTACACCTTC,CASSVGGTGLNYGYTF
few,TRBJ2-7,TRBD2,TRBV15,TGTGCCACCAGCAGAGATAGGACTAGCGGGGATAGAGCCTACGAGCAGTACTTC,CATSRDRTSGDRAYEQYF
once,TRBJ1-1,NA,TRBV7-7,TGTGCCAGCAGCTTAGGTGGTGGGTACACTGAAGCTTTCTTT,CASSLGGGYTEAFF
NA,TRBJ2-1,TRBD2,TRBV6-2/TRBV6-3,TGTGCCAGCAGTTACGCCCTGGGGAGGGTCCCCTACAATGAGCAGTTCTTC,CASSYALGRVPYNEQFF
NA,TRBJ2-7,NA,TRBV5-1,TGCGCCAGCAGATCACTAGCCGACCCCTACGAGCAGTACTTC,CASRSLADPYEQYF
once,TRBJ1-1,TRBD1,TRBV3-1,TGTGCCAGCAGCCAAGAGTTTACGACAGGGACCAGTGAAGCTTTCTTT,CASSQEFTTGTSEAFF
NA,TRBJ1-4,TRBD1,TRBV15,TGTGCCACCAGTGGCGCGGGACAGGGATTGAAAAAACTGTTTTTT,CATSGAGQGLKKLFF
NA,TRBJ1-2,TRBD1,TRBV4-1,TGCGCCAGCAGCCAACCGGACAGGGGGCGATCGGGTTATGGCTACACCTTC,CASSQPDRGRSGYGYTF
NA,TRBJ2-2,TRBD1,TRBV4-3,TGCGCCAGCAGCCAAGCAGGGGGCAACACCGGGGAGCTGTTTTTT,CASSQAGGNTGELFF
NA,TRBJ2-5,NA,TRBV5-6,TGTGCCAGCAGCTTGGGCCTCCGGGCGGGACAAGAGACCCAGTACTTC,CASSLGLRAGQETQYF
NA,TRBJ2-2,NA,TRBV5-6,TGTGCCAGCAGCTTGGGGGGAGACGGGGCCGGGGAGCTGTTTTTT,CASSLGGDGAGELFF
NA,TRBJ1-3,NA,TRBV4-1,TGCGCCAGCAGGAATCAGGGCGTCGAAAACACCATATATTTT,CASRNQGVENTIYF
NA,TRBJ1-4,TRBD1,TRBV7-2,TGTGCCAGCAGCTCCCAGGGGGCGAGGGTAGAAAAACTGTTTTTT,CASSSQGARVEKLFF
NA,TRBJ1-1,TRBD1,TRBV20-1,TGCAGTGCTAGGAGACAGGGGGCGGAGGTTACTGAAGCTTTCTTT,CSARRQGAEVTEAFF
NA,TRBJ2-4,NA,TRBV6-5,TGTGCCAGCAGTTACTCTGGGGCCGAGCGCAACATTCAGTACTTC,CASSYSGAERNIQYF
NA,TRBJ2-1,TRBD2,TRBV5-1,TGCGCCAGCAGGGCCGGACTAGCGGGGGCGGAGGAGCAGTTCTTC,CASRAGLAGAEEQFF
NA,TRBJ2-1,TRBD1,TRBV2,TGTGCCAGCAGTTACAACGGGGGACAGGGGAGGGGGTTCTTC,CASSYNGGQGRGFF
NA,TRBJ2-7,NA,TRBV7-9,TGTGCCAGCAGCTTACTCGGGGTTTTGGAGCAGTACTTC,CASSLLGVLEQYF
NA,TRBJ1-2,NA,TRBV29-1,TGCAGCGTTGTGGACCAAAACTATGGCTACACCTTC,CSVVDQNYGYTF
few,TRBJ2-3,NA,TRBV6-6,TGTGCCAGCAGTAACACAGATACGCAGTATTTT,CASSNTDTQYF
NA,TRBJ1-1,NA,TRBV29-1,TGCAGCGGAGCCCCCCAGGCGCCTTTGAACACTGAAGCTTTCTTT,CSGAPQAPLNTEAFF
NA,TRBJ1-2,NA,TRBV19,TGTGCCAGCTGGGACGGGAACTATGGCTACACCTTC,CASWDGNYGYTF
NA,TRBJ1-2,NA,TRBV19,TGTGCCAGTAGTATCGGTGGGGGCTATGGCTACACCTTC,CASSIGGGYGYTF
once,TRBJ2-7,NA,TRBV20-1,TGCAGTGCTAGAGATCCACAGAGGAACGAGCAGTACTTC,CSARDPQRNEQYF
NA,TRBJ2-5,NA,TRBV5-5,TGTGCCTCATTCCCCTTGAGGAGTCCAGAGACCCAGTACTTC,CASFPLRSPETQYF
NA,TRBJ1-2,NA,TRBV2,TGTGCCAGCAGAACGAGGACAGAGGAAAGTTCTGGTGGCTACACCTTC,CASRTRTEESSGGYTF
NA,TRBJ1-6,NA,TRBV20-1,TGCAGTGCTAGAGACAGGGTCTCACCCCTCCACTTT,CSARDRVSPLHF
NA,TRBJ2-6,NA,TRBV29-1,TGCAGCGTTGGTCTGAACGGGGCCAACGTCCTGACTTTC,CSVGLNGANVLTF
NA,TRBJ1-1,NA,TRBV6-6,TGTGCCAGCAGCCACCCTCAGGGAATGAACACTGAAGCTTTCTTT,CASSHPQGMNTEAFF
NA,TRBJ1-3,TRBD1,TRBV6-5,TGTGCCAGCAGTGTACAGGGGTTCTCTGGAAACACCATATATTTT,CASSVQGFSGNTIYF
NA,TRBJ1-2,TRBD1,TRBV6-1,TGTGCCAGCTGGGGGGTTAAGGGACAGGGGGCAAGCGGCTACACCTTC,CASWGVKGQGASGYTF
NA,TRBJ1-1,NA,TRBV27,TGTGCCCCTCGGAAGAGGGCTTTCTTT,CAPRKRAFF
NA,TRBJ2-7,TRBD1,TRBV20-1,TGCAGTGCTCAACCGGGACAGGGAACCTACGAGCAGTACTTC,CSAQPGQGTYEQYF
NA,TRBJ1-6,NA,TRBV6-5,TGTGCCAGCAGCGTTAAGATCCCGAATTCACCCCTCCACTTT,CASSVKIPNSPLHF